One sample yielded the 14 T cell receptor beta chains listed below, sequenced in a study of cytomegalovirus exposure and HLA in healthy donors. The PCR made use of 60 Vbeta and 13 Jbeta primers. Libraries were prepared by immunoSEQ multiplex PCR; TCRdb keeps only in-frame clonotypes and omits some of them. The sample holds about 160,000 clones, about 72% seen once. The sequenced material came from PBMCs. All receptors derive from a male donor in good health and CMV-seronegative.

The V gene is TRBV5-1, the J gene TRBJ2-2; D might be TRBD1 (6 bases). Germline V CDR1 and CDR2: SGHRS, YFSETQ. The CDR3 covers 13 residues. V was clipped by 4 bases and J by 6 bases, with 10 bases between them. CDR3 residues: CASSQQGSGELFF. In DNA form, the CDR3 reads TGCGCCAGCAGCCAACAGGGTTCCGGGGAGCTGTTTTTT.

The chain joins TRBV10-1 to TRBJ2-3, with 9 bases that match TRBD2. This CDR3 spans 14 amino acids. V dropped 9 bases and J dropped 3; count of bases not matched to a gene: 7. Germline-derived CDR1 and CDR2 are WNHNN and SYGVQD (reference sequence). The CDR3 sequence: CASHAGLATDTQYF. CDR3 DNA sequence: TGCGCCAGTCATGCGGGACTAGCTACAGATACGCAGTATTTT.

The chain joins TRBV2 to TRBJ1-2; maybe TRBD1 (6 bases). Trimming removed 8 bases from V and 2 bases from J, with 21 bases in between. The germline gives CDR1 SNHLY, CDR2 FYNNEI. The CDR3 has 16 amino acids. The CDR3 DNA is TGTGCCAGCCCATCGGACAGCCACAAAACGAACTATGGCTACACCTTC. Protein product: CASPSDSHKTNYGYTF.

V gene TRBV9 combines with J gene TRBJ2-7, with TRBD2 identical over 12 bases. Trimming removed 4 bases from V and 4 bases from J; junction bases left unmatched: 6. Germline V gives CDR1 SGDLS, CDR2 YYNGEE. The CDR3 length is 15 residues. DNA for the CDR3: TGTGCCAGCAGCCCTCTAGCGGGGGGGCTTTACGAGCAGTACTTC. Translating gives CASSPLAGGLYEQYF.

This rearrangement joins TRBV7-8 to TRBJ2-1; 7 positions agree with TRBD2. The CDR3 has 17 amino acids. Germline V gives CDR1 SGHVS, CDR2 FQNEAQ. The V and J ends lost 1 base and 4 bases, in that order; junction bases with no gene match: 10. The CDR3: CASSLVTGLGAYNEQFF. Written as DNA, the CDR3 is TGTGCCAGCAGCTTAGTTACAGGACTAGGGGCATACAATGAGCAGTTCTTC.

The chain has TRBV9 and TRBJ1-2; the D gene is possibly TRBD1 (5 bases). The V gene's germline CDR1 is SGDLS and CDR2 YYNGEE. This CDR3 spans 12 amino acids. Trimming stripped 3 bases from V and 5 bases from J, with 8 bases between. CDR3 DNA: TGTGCCAGCAGCGCGGGGGGGTATGGCTACACCTTC. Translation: CASSAGGYGYTF.

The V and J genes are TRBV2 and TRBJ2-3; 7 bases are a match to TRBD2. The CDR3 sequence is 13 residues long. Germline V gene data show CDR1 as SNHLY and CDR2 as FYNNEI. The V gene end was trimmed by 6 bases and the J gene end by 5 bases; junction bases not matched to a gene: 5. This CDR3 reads CASRSGVKDTQYF. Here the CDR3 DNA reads TGTGCCAGCAGGAGCGGGGTTAAAGATACGCAGTATTTT. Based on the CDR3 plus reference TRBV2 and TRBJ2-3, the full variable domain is EPEVTQTPSHQVTQMGQEVILRCVPISNHLYFYWYRQILGQKVEFLVSFYNNEISEKSEIFDDQFSVERPDGSNFTLKIRSTKLEDSAMYFCASRSGVKDTQYFGPGTRLTVL.

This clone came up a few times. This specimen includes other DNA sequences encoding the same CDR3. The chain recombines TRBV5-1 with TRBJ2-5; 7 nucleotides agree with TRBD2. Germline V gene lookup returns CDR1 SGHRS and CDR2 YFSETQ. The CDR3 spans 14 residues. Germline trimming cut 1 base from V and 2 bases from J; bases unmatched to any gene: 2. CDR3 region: CASSLLAAQETQYF. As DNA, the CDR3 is TGCGCCAGCAGCTTGCTAGCGGCTCAAGAGACCCAGTACTTC.

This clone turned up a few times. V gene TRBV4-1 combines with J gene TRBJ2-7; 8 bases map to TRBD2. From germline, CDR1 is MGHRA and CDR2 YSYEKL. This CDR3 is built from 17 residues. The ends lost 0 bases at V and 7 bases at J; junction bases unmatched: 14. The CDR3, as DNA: TGCGCCAGCAGCCAAGATGGTTATCCAGCGGGAGTAAGGGAGCAGTACTTC. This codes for CASSQDGYPAGVREQYF.

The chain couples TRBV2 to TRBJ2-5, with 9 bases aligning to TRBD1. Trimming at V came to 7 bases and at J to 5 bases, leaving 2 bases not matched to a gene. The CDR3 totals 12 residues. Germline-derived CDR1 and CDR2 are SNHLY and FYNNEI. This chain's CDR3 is CASTDRGETQYF. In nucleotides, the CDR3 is TGTGCCAGCACTGACAGGGGGGAGACCCAGTACTTC.

The CDR3 DNA sequence: TGTGCCAGCAGCGCACTAGCGGGGGGGAACAATGAGCAGTTCTTC. It codes for CASSALAGGNNEQFF. The rearrangement uses TRBV6-4 and TRBJ2-1; TRBD2 aligns across 13 bases. The CDR3 extends over 15 amino acids. The germline CDR1 and CDR2 sequences are MRHNA and SNTAGT. The ends lost 6 bases at V and 5 bases at J; junction bases unmatched: 4.

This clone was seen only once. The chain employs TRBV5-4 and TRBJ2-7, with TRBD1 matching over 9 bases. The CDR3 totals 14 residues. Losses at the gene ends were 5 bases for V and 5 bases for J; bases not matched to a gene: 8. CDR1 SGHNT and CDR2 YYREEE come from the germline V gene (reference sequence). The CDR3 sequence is CASSPRDRVHEQYF. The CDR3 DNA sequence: TGTGCCAGCAGTCCCCGGGACAGGGTCCACGAGCAGTACTTC.

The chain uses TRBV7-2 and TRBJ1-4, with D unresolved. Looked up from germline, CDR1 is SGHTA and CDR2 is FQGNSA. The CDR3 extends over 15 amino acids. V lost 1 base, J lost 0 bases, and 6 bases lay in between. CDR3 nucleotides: TGTGCCAGCAGCTTAGTTCGGGCAACTAATGAAAAACTGTTTTTT. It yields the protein CASSLVRATNEKLFF. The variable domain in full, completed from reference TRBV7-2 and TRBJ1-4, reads GAGVSQSPSNKVTEKGKDVELRCDPISGHTALYWYRQSLGQGLEFLIYFQGNSAPDKSGLPSDRFSAERTGGSVSTLTIQRTQQEDSAVYLCASSLVRATNEKLFFGSGTQLSVL.

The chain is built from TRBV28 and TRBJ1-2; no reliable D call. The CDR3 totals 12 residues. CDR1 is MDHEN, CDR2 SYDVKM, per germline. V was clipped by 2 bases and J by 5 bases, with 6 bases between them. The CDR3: CASSLIGYGYTF. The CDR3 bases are TGTGCCAGCAGTTTAATCGGTTATGGCTACACCTTC.